The 6 T cell receptor beta chains listed next were all sequenced from one sample in a study of blood T cell repertoires in COVID-19. Assay: immunoSEQ multiplex PCR; the TCRdb copy retains only in-frame clones and omits some. The data show some 160,000 clones, about four fifths seen once. The specimen sequenced was peripheral blood. The source is a man between 65 and 79 years old with active or convalescent COVID-19.

The chain has TRBV2 and TRBJ2-7, with a possible D match to TRBD1 (5 bases). Trimming removed 6 bases at V and 4 bases at J, with 7 bases between. This CDR3 contains 11 residues. Germline CDR1 reads SNHLY; CDR2 reads FYNNEI. The CDR3 DNA follows: TGTGCCAGCAGGACAGAATACGAGCAGTACTTC. Its protein product is CASRTEYEQYF. Based on the CDR3 plus reference TRBV2 and TRBJ2-7, the full variable domain is EPEVTQTPSHQVTQMGQEVILRCVPISNHLYFYWYRQILGQKVEFLVSFYNNEISEKSEIFDDQFSVERPDGSNFTLKIRSTKLEDSAMYFCASRTEYEQYFGPGTRLTVT.

The V gene is TRBV9, the J gene TRBJ1-3, with D tentatively TRBD1 (5 bases). The CDR3 is 16 residues long. The germline V and J ends were trimmed by 1 base and 4 bases, with 15 bases remaining between them. Germline values: CDR1 SGDLS, CDR2 YYNGEE. CDR3 bases: TGTGCCAGCAGCGTACTGCCCCAGGGTACAGGAAACACCATATATTTT. Its translation: CASSVLPQGTGNTIYF. Based on the CDR3 plus reference TRBV9 and TRBJ1-3, the full variable domain is DSGVTQTPKHLITATGQRVTLRCSPRSGDLSVYWYQQSLDQGLQFLIQYYNGEERAKGNILERFSAQQFPDLHSELNLSSLELGDSALYFCASSVLPQGTGNTIYFGEGSWLTVV.

This clone came up once. V and J are TRBV14 and TRBJ2-7; 9 bases are shared with TRBD1. The CDR3 extends over 15 amino acids. V dropped 2 bases and J dropped 2; count of bases not matched to a gene: 4. Looked up from germline, CDR1 is SGHDN and CDR2 is FVKESK. For the CDR3, the DNA is TGTGCCAGCAGCCAATTTAGGACAGGGGCCTACGAGCAGTACTTC. Its protein product is CASSQFRTGAYEQYF.

The chain combines TRBV19 with TRBJ1-2; TRBD1 aligns across 8 bases. The V segment lost 5 bases and the J segment 2 bases; nucleotides outside the gene matches: 10. The CDR3 totals 16 residues. Germline loops: CDR1 LNHDA, CDR2 SQIVND (reference sequence). In nucleotides, the CDR3 is TGTGCCAGTAGTCCCCCCGGGACAGGTTTGAACTATGGCTACACCTTC. Residues: CASSPPGTGLNYGYTF.

The J gene is TRBJ1-1, the V gene TRBV28, with 7 bases matching TRBD1. The junction had 6 bases not matched to a gene; V was cut back by 5 bases and J by 9 bases. Germline V gene sequence: CDR1 MDHEN, CDR2 SYDVKM. The CDR3 has 12 amino acids. The CDR3 spells CASSPPTGKAFF. The CDR3 region has the DNA TGTGCCAGCAGTCCCCCGACAGGGAAAGCTTTCTTT.

The V gene is TRBV19, the J gene TRBJ1-5, with 12 bases that match TRBD1. Germline CDR1 is LNHDA and CDR2 is SQIVND (reference sequence). V lost 9 bases, J lost 0 bases, and 6 bases stayed unmatched. CDR3 length equals 16 residues. The CDR3 protein is CASSGTGGFSNQPQHF. The CDR3 bases are TGTGCCAGCTCCGGGACAGGGGGCTTTAGCAATCAGCCCCAGCATTTT.